This T cell receptor beta chain was sequenced during a study of blood T cell repertoires in COVID-19. Background on the study: Sample material is recorded as cDNA or gDNA derived from T cells, B-cell-depleted T cells, or PBMCs.

The V gene lost 1 base and the J gene lost 2 bases, with 9 bases spanning the gap. CDR3 length: 15 residues. Germline assignment: CDR1 SGHAT and CDR2 FQNNGV. Authors' data handling: The assay estimated nucleated cells by amplifying reference gene primers. Some clones are missing from TCRdb's copy, which holds only in-frame ones; the method was immunoSEQ multiplex PCR. From that table come the V and J calls and clone size; the DNA was used to work out D and trimming. The sample lists approximately 72,000 clones; approximately 84% were seen once. The origin of this receptor is a man aged 50 to 60 with active COVID-19. V is TRBV11-2 and J is TRBJ2-1; the D gene is possibly TRBD1 (6 bases). The sample comprised peripheral blood. DNA of the CDR3: TGTGCCAGCAGCTTAGGTGGGGGCGCCTACAATGAGCAGTTCTTC. Residues: CASSLGGGAYNEQFF. The variable domain in full, with the rest retrieved from reference TRBV11-2 and TRBJ2-1, is EAGVAQSPRYKIIEKRQSVAFWCNPISGHATLYWYQQILGQGPKLLIQFQNNGVVDDSQLPKDRFSAERLKGVDSTLKIQPAKLEDSAVYLCASSLGGGAYNEQFFGPGTRLTVL.